This T cell receptor beta chain was captured in a study of cytomegalovirus exposure and HLA in healthy donors. Losses at the gene ends were 5 bases for V and 3 bases for J; bases not matched to a gene: 3. This CDR3 is 15 amino acids long. Germline-derived CDR1 and CDR2 are MNHEY and SVGAGI. A multiplex PCR was run with 60 Vbeta primers and 13 Jbeta primers. The table came from immunoSEQ multiplex PCR; TCRdb's copy has only in-frame clones and leaves some out. The repertoire holds approximately 170,000 clones, with roughly 77% as singletons. The chain joins TRBV6-5 to TRBJ2-3; TRBD2 matches at 12 bases. The sequencing sample was made of PBMCs. This sequence was found in a young man in good health and CMV-seropositive. DNA of the CDR3: TGTGCCAGCAGTCCCACTAGCGGGGGGACAGATACGCAGTATTTT. It translates to CASSPTSGGTDTQYF.